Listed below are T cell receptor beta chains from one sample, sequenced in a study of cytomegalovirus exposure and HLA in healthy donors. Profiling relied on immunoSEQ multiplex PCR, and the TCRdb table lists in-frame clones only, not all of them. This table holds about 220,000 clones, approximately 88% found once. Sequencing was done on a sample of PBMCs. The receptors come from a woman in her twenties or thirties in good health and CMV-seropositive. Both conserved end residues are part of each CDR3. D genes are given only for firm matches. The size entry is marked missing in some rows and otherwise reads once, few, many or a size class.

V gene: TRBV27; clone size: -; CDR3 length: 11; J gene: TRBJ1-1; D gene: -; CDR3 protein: CASSFRDEAFF; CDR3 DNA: TGTGCCAGCAGTTTCCGAGATGAAGCTTTCTTT
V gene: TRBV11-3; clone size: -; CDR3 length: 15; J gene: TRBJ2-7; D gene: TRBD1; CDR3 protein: CASSLHRGGNYEQYF; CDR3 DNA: TGTGCCAGCAGCTTACACAGGGGTGGTAACTACGAGCAGTACTTC
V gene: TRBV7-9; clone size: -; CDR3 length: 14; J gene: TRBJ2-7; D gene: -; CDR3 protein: CASSSARDPYEQYF; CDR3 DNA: TGTGCCAGCAGCTCCGCGAGAGACCCCTACGAGCAGTACTTC
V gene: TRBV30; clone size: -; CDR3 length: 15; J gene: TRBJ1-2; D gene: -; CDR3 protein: CAWSVPDSHLSGYTF; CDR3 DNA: TGTGCCTGGAGTGTTCCGGACAGCCACCTATCTGGCTACACCTTC
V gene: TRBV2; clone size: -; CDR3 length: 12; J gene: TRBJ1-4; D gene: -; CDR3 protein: CASNRDNEKLFF; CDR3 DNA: TGTGCCAGCAACCGGGACAATGAAAAACTGTTTTTT
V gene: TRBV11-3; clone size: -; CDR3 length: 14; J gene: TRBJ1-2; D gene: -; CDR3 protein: CASSSQAGAYGYTF; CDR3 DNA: TGTGCCAGCAGCTCCCAGGCTGGGGCATATGGCTACACCTTC
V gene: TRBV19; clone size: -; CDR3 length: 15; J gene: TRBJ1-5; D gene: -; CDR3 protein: CASSIPWRGNQPQHF; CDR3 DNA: TGTGCCAGTAGTATTCCGTGGAGAGGCAATCAGCCCCAGCATTTT
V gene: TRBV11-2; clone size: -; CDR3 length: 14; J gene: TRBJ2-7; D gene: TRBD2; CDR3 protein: CASLAGVESYEQYF; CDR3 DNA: TGTGCCAGCTTAGCGGGAGTGGAGTCCTACGAGCAGTACTTC
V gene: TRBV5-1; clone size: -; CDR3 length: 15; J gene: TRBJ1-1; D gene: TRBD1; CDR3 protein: CASSLPTGGNTEAFF; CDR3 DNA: TGCGCCAGCAGCTTACCGACAGGGGGGAACACTGAAGCTTTCTTT
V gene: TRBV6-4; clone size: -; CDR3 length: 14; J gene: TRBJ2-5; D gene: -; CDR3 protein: CASSDSPGAKTQYF; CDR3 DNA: TGTGCCAGCAGTGACTCACCAGGTGCAAAGACCCAGTACTTC
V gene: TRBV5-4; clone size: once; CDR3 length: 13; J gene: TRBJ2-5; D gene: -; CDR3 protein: CASSLVAEETQYF; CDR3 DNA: TGTGCCAGCAGCTTGGTAGCCGAAGAGACCCAGTACTTC
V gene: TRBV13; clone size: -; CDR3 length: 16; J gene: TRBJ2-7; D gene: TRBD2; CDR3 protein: CASSPDSGRHRYEQYF; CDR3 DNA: TGTGCCAGCAGTCCTGATAGCGGGAGGCACCGCTACGAGCAGTACTTC
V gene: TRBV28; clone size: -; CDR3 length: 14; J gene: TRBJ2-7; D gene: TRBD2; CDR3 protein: CASSSSGREDEQYF; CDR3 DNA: TGTGCCAGCAGTTCTAGCGGCCGAGAAGACGAGCAGTACTTC